This T cell receptor beta chain was identified in a study of blood T cell repertoires in COVID-19. Study overall: Acute and convalescent COVID-19 specimens originated in the United States, Italy and Spain. The cDNA or gDNA used as material had been derived from T cells, B-cell-depleted T cells, or PBMCs.

As handled by the study authors: The authors estimated nucleated cell counts from reference gene primer amplification. The data were produced by immunoSEQ multiplex PCR, yet TCRdb's version contains in-frame clones alone and is incomplete. V and J calls and clone size are as listed in that table; D and trimming were resolved from the DNA. The top ten clones hold 22% of a sample with 20,000 to 30,000 clones, 88% of them seen once. The J segment lost 0 bases and the V segment lost 2 bases, leaving 4 bases of the junction unmatched. Per germline, CDR1 GTSNPN and CDR2 SVGIG (reference sequence). CDR3 length equals 17 residues.

Sequencing used peripheral blood. This sequence originates from an older man in a cohort sampled during active COVID-19. The chain has TRBV30 and TRBJ2-6, with 10 bases fitting TRBD1. CDR3 residues: CAWSWDRGTSGANVLTF. CDR3 in DNA: TGTGCCTGGAGTTGGGACAGGGGTACCTCTGGGGCCAACGTCCTGACTTTC.